The present T cell receptor beta chain was sequenced within a study of tumor-infiltrating lymphocytes in primary liver carcinoma. Study-level background: The patients included men and women who were aged 30 to 69 years. Read depth, roughly 3.65 to 7.13 million productive TCRbeta reads, did not differ significantly between tissues. Whole-study results and caveats: Blood had a significantly lower top-250-clone fraction than tumors did (p = 0.039). Tumor-adjacent and tumor-blood pairs displayed less overlap than did pairs of tumor regions.

Germline V lookup: CDR1 GTSNPN, CDR2 SVGIG (reference sequence). Trimming stripped 2 bases from V and 7 bases from J, with 11 bases between. The CDR3 length is 12 residues. It was unsorted whole blood that yielded blood RNA, and germline DNA was also extracted. About this clonotype: Antigen unknown.

Total RNA (around 510 ng) served as template for TCR beta cDNA synthesis primed by a constant-region primer. ARM-PCR, slightly modified, supplied the TCR beta libraries through three nested multiplex PCR rounds. The first two PCR rounds used TRBV1-TRBV30 primers with a Cbeta primer, around 10 cycles each. TCRdb itself ran the multiplex PCR reads through MiXCR, one entry per CDR3 protein. The top ten hold around 7.1% of the sample, which has about 210,000 distinct CDR3 sequences, less than 70% seen once. Sequencing was carried out using peripheral blood. This receptor was identified in a woman aged 60-70 years with primary liver carcinoma and hepatitis B virus infection. The V and J genes are TRBV30 and TRBJ1-2; D is unresolved. The CDR3 loop reads CAWSRASGGYTF. In DNA, the CDR3 is TGTGCCTGGAGTCGAGCCTCGGGTGGCTACACCTTC.